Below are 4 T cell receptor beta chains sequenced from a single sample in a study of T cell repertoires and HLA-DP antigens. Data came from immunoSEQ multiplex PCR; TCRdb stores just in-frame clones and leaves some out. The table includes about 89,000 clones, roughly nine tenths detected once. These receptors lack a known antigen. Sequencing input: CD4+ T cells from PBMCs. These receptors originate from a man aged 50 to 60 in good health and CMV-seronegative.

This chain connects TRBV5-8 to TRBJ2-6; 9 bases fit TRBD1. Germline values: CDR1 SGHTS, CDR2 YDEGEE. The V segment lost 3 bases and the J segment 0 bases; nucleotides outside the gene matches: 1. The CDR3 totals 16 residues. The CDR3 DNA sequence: TGTGCCAGCAGCTCGGGACAGGGCTCTGGGGCCAACGTCCTGACTTTC. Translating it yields CASSSGQGSGANVLTF.

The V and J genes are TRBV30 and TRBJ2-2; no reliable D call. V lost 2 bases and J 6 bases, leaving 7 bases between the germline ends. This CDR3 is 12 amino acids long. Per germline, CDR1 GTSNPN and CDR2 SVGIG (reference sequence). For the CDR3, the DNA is TGTGCCTGGAGTCTAGGGCCCGGGGAGCTGTTTTTT. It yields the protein CAWSLGPGELFF.

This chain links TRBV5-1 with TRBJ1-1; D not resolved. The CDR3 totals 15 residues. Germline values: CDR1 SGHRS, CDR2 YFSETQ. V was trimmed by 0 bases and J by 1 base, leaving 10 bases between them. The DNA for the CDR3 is TGCGCCAGCAGCTTGGCATTTAGGGCGAACACTGAAGCTTTCTTT. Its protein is CASSLAFRANTEAFF.

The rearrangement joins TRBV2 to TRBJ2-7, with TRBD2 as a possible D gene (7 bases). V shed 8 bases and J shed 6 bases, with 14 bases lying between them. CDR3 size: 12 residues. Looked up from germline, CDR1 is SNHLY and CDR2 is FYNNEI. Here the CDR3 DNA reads TGTGCCAGCCGAGGGGAGGGGGTCGAGCAGTACTTC. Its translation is CASRGEGVEQYF.